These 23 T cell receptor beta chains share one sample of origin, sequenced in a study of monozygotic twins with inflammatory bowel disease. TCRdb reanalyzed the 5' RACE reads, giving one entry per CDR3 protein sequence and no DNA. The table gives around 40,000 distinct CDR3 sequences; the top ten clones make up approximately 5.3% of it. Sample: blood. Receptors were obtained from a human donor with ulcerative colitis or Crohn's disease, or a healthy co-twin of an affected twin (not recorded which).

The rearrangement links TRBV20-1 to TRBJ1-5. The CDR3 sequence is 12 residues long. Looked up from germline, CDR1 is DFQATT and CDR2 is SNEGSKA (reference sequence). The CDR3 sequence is CSAREVARTQHF.

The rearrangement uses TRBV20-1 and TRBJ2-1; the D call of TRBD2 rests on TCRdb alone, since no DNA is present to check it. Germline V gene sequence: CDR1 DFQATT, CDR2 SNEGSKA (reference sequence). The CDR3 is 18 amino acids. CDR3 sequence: CSARTSGGAWSSYNEQFF.

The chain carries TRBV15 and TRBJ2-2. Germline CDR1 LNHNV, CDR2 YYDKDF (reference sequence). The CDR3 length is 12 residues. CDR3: CATSSAFGELFF.

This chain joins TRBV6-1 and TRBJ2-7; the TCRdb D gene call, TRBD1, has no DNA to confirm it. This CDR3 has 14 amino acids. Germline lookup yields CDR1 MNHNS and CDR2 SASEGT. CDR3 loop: CASRTDRATYEQYF.

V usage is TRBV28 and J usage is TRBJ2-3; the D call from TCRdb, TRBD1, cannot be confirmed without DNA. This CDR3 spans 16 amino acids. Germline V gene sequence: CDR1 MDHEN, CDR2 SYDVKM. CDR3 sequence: CASSSSTGPSTDTQYF.

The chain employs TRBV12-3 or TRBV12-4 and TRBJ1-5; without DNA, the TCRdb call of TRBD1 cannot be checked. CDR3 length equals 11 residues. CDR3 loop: CASSLRETQHF.

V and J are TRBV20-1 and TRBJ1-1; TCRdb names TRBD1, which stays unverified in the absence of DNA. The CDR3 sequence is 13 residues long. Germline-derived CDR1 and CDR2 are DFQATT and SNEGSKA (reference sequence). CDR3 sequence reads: CSARDFGATEAFF.

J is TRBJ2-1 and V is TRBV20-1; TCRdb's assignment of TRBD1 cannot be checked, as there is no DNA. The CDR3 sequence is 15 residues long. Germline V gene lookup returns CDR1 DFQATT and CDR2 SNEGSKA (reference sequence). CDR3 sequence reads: CSAREDWDRRGEQFF.

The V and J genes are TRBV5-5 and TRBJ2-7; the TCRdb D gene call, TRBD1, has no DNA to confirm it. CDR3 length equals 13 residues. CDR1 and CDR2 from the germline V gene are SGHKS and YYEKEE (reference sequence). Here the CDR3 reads CASSFTGGYEQYF.

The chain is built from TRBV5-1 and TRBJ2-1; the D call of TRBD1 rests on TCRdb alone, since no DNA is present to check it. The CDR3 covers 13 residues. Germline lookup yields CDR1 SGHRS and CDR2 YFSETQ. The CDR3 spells CASSLPGPNEQFF.

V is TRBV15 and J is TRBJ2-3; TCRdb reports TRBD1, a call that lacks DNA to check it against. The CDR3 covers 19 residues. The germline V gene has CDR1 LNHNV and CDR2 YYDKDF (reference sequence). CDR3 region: CATSPTIPYSSGATDTQYF.

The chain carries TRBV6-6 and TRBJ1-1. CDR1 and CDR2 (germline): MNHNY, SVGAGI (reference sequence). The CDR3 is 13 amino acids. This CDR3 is CASRIYRAPEAFF.

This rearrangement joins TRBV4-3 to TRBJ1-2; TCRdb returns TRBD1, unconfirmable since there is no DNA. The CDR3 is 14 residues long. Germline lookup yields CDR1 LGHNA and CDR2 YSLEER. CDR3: CASSLGQGINGYTF.

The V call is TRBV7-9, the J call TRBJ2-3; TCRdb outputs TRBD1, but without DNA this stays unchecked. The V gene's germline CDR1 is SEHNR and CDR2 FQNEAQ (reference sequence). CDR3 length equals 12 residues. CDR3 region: CASSSSILAPIF.

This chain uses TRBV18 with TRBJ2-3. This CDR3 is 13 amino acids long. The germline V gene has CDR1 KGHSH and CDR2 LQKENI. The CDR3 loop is CASSPTTRDTQYF.

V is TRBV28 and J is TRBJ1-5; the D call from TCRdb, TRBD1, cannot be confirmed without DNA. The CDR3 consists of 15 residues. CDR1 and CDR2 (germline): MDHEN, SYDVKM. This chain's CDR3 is CASQLGGSVRQPQHF.

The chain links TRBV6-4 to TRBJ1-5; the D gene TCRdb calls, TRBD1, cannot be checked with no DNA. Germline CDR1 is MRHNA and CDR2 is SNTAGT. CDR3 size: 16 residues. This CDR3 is CASSENPGTSNQPQHF.

The CDR3 is CASSGDRRNTEAFF. V usage is TRBV25-1 and J usage is TRBJ1-1; TCRdb proposes TRBD1, but this gene call is untestable without DNA. Germline V lookup: CDR1 MGHDK, CDR2 SYGVNS. The CDR3 consists of 14 residues.

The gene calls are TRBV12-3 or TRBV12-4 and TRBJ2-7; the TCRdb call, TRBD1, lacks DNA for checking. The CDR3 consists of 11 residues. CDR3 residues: CASSVGPGTYF.

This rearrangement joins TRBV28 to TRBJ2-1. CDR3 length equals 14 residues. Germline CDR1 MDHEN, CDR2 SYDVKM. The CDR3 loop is CASSLWGTHNEQFF.

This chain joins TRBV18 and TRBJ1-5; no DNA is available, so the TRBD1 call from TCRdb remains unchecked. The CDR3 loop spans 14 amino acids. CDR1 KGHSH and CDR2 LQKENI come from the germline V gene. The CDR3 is CASSRGIKNQPQHF.

This chain's CDR3 is CASSLQGNQPQHF. V is TRBV27 and J is TRBJ1-5; TCRdb picks TRBD1, but there is no DNA to check that call. This CDR3 spans 13 amino acids. Germline values: CDR1 MNHEY, CDR2 SMNVEV (reference sequence).

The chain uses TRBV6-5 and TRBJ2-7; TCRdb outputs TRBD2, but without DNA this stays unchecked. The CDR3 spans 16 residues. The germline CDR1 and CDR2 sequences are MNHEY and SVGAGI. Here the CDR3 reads CASRTTPGTRSYEQYF.